This T cell receptor (beta chain) was documented in a study of T cell repertoires in cytomegalovirus infection. To note about this clonotype: Its antigen is undetermined.

From the reads, TCRdb called clonotypes with MiXCR, one entry per CDR3 protein. Of 270,000 or so distinct CDR3 sequences in the sample, about a sixth were seen once. Study-level points and caveats: In two of eight donors, the top clonotype was HLA-C-restricted CMV-specific. CMV carriers having the relevant HLA were flagged by cumulative public TCR beta family frequency.

The CDR3 has 15 residues. V dropped 1 base and J dropped 1; count of bases not matched to a gene: 2. CDR1 is MNHEY, CDR2 SVGEGT, per germline. This TCR was sampled from a human donor in good health (CMV status not recorded). Some clones in this sample may be carry-over from other donors' samples. J is TRBJ2-3 and V is TRBV6-2 or TRBV6-3, with 7 positions matching TRBD2. The sequencing sample was made of CD8+ T cells from PBMCs. The CDR3 sequence is CASSYFAGGTDTQYF. In DNA form, the CDR3 reads TGTGCCAGCAGTTACTTTGCGGGGGGCACAGATACGCAGTATTTT.